This T cell receptor (beta chain) emerged from a study of blood T cell repertoires in COVID-19 (dated by TCRdb to 2018 to 2021). Background for the entire study: Samples covering the acute and convalescent phases of COVID-19 were provided by collaborators in the United States, Italy and Spain. The material from the prospective study consisted of cDNA or gDNA derived from T cells, B-cell-depleted T cells, or PBMCs. Subjects who had been exposed to COVID-19, were actively infected with it, or had recovered from it provided the deeply sampled blood TCRbeta repertoires that made up the dataset. The repertoires were released in a freely available public database meant as a resource for research on the immune response to SARS-CoV-2. The samples were drawn from two sources: the first 160 participants of the ongoing ImmuneRACE study, and fewer than 1,500 subjects contributed by 6 global collaborators. Nearly every sample came with metadata listing a de-identified subject ID, COVID-19 status, age in years and sex. Where available, HLA class I and class II types were obtained from metadata supplied by the sample provider rather than from assay-based typing.

Broad study findings and their caveats: The amount of clinical and demographic metadata varied by source and participant and was provided uncurated.

As concerns this clone: The target of this receptor is not known. No much larger clone exists at a distance of one base, and base qualities are not known.

Whole blood was collected in K2EDTA tubes by collaborating institutions according to the institutions' own protocols. For TCRbeta analysis, collaborators shipped samples as frozen whole blood, isolated PBMCs, or DNA extracted from either of those sample types. TCRbeta CDR3 regions were amplified from genomic DNA using the immunoSEQ Assay, a bias-controlled multiplex PCR. In the original analysis: Nucleated cell counts per sample were estimated from amplification of reference gene primers within the assay. Sequence reads were collapsed and filtered to measure the absolute abundance of every unique TCRbeta CDR3 rearrangement. Productive Simpson clonality was computed per sample as the square root of Simpson's diversity index over productive rearrangements. In its TCRdb copy, this immuneACCESS table keeps in-frame sequences only and misses some clones. Where compared with another copy, unresolved V genes explain less than half of these, and the others have no known cause. D and trimming were read from the DNA, whereas the V and J calls and clone size are those reported in that table. This sample has 150,000 or so clones in its table, and about 85% of those were observed once. The ten most abundant clones make up 38% of the sample.

Reading from cysteine to phenylalanine, the CDR3 counts 15 amino acids. Only CDR3 DNA remains: 45 bases, in frame from the first base. V is trimmed back by 4 bases and J by 0 bases, and the junction contains 3 bases that no gene match accounts for. Reading the germline V gene (reference sequence) gives CDR1 SEHNR and CDR2 FQNEAQ. The chain links TRBV7-9 with TRBJ1-1; TRBD1 fits 9 bases in the junction. The sequence derives from a human donor in a cohort sampled during active COVID-19. The sequencing sample was made of peripheral blood. The CDR3 region has the sequence CASSSGDRVNTEAFF. Read as DNA, the sequence is TGTGCCAGCAGCTCAGGGGACAGGGTGAACACTGAAGCTTTCTTT.